The rows below give T cell receptor beta chains drawn from one sample of a study of patients and donors after allogeneic stem cell transplantation. TCRdb fed the RT-PCR reads into MiXCR, producing one record per CDR3 protein. The table lists over 200,000 distinct CDR3 sequences, around 40% of them singletons, with 9.5% to 13% in the top ten. The sample consisted of blood, either unsorted or a sorted T cell fraction (not recorded which). The receptor source for this set is a human donor who was either an allogeneic HSCT recipient or a stem cell or donor lymphocyte infusion donor (not recorded which). It is not recorded whose cells these are; they may come from a transplant donor. Each CDR3 is given with its conserved first and last residue. A D gene is named only where the DNA matches it firmly. Rows may omit the clone size; those that give it use once, few, many or a size class.

TRBJ1-4 | NA | TRBV12-3/TRBV12-4 | NA | 17 | TGTGCCAGCAGTTTTTGGCTTCAGGTGTCAACTAATGAAAAACTGTTTTTT | CASSFWLQVSTNEKLFF
TRBJ2-2 | NA | TRBV5-6 | TRBD2 | 17 | TGTGCCAGCAGCTTAGGGAGGACTAGCGGAAACACCGGGGAGCTGTTTTTT | CASSLGRTSGNTGELFF
TRBJ1-5 | NA | TRBV20-1 | NA | 15 | TGCAGTGCTAGAGATACACGGTATAGCAATCAGCCCCAGCATTTT | CSARDTRYSNQPQHF
TRBJ2-2 | NA | TRBV13 | TRBD2 | 16 | TGTGCCAGCAGCTTTTTGACTAGCAAGAACACCGGGGAGCTGTTTTTT | CASSFLTSKNTGELFF
TRBJ2-7 | NA | TRBV4-2 | TRBD2 | 15 | TGTGCCAGCAGCCAAGTACGGCGGACTAGCTACGAGCAGTACTTC | CASSQVRRTSYEQYF
TRBJ1-2 | NA | TRBV12-3/TRBV12-4 | NA | 18 | TGTGCCAGCAGTTTAAACTTCGGGGCAGGGAATTTTTCGTATGGCTACACCTTC | CASSLNFGAGNFSYGYTF
TRBJ2-7 | few | TRBV4-1 | NA | 12 | TGCGCCAGCAGCGGTCACAGGGTAACCTTAACCTTC | CASSGHRVTLTF
TRBJ2-6 | NA | TRBV5-1 | NA | 16 | TGCGCCAGCAGCTTGCTGCCCCTCTCTGGGGCCAACGTCCTGACTTTC | CASSLLPLSGANVLTF
TRBJ1-3 | few | TRBV12-3/TRBV12-4 | NA | 21 | TGTGCCAGCAGTTTGCCTATTCCGGGACTGAGCCCCTATGACTCTGGAAACACCATATATTTT | CASSLPIPGLSPYDSGNTIYF
TRBJ1-2 | NA | TRBV5-1 | TRBD1 | 15 | TGCGCCAGCAGCTCGGACAGGGAATCAAACTATGGCTACACCTTC | CASSSDRESNYGYTF
TRBJ2-7 | NA | TRBV4-3 | NA | 16 | TGCGCCAGCAGCCAAGAGCTAGGGGGGCCCTCCTACGAGCAGTACTTC | CASSQELGGPSYEQYF
TRBJ1-1 | NA | TRBV9 | NA | 14 | TGTGCCAGCAGCGTAGTTAATGGGATGGGGGAAGCTTTCTTT | CASSVVNGMGEAFF
TRBJ1-5 | NA | TRBV27 | TRBD1 | 15 | TGTGCCAGCAGTCCCGACAGGGAGGGCAATCAGCCCCAGCATTTT | CASSPDREGNQPQHF
TRBJ2-1 | NA | TRBV3-1 | TRBD2 | 20 | TGTGCCAGCAGCCAAGAGTTCCGGATAGCGGGGGGCCTATCCTACAATGAGCAGTTCTTC | CASSQEFRIAGGLSYNEQFF
TRBJ1-5 | NA | TRBV12-3/TRBV12-4 | TRBD1 | 15 | TGTGCCAGCAGTGGACAGGGGGTACGCAATCAGCCCCAGCATTTT | CASSGQGVRNQPQHF
TRBJ2-7 | few | TRBV5-6 | TRBD1 | 15 | TGTGCCAGCAGCTTGTACTCGGACAGGACATACGAGCAGTACTTC | CASSLYSDRTYEQYF
TRBJ1-4 | NA | TRBV14 | TRBD1 | 13 | TGTGCCAGCAGCCCACGGACAGGAAATGTACTGTTTTTT | CASSPRTGNVLFF